These 10 T cell receptor beta chains were all obtained from the same sample, sequenced in a study of blood T cell repertoires in COVID-19. Assay: immunoSEQ multiplex PCR; the TCRdb copy retains only in-frame clones and omits some. The top ten hold around 4.5% of the sample, which has 200,000 to 250,000 clones, around 81% seen once. Sequencing was carried out using PBMCs or T cells enriched from blood (not recorded which). These receptors came from a man aged 25 to 45 with acute COVID-19.

The chain has TRBV6-4 and TRBJ2-3; 13 nucleotides align to TRBD2. J was trimmed by 3 bases and V by 5 bases; bases with no gene match: 2. The CDR3 length is 15 residues. The germline CDR1 and CDR2 sequences are MRHNA and SNTAGT. The CDR3 DNA sequence: TGTGCCAGCAGTCGGACTAGCGGGGGTACAGATACGCAGTATTTT. Translated, it gives CASSRTSGGTDTQYF.

The rearrangement links TRBV6-1 to TRBJ2-5; TRBD2 might be the D (6 bases). Germline V gene data show CDR1 as MNHNS and CDR2 as SASEGT. CDR3 size: 14 residues. V lost 3 bases to trimming and J lost 1 base, with 9 bases between them. This chain's CDR3 is CASSEMTSQETQYF. CDR3 DNA: TGTGCCAGCAGTGAGATGACTAGCCAAGAGACCCAGTACTTC.

The rearrangement links TRBV4-1 to TRBJ2-2; TRBD2 aligns across 8 bases. Germline CDR1 and CDR2: MGHRA and YSYEKL. The CDR3 sequence is 15 residues long. V trimming: 5 bases; J trimming: 6 bases; junction bases outside the gene matches: 8. The DNA for the CDR3 is TGCGCCAGCAGCTCCAGGGCGGGGGGACCCGGGGAGCTGTTTTTT. It yields the protein CASSSRAGGPGELFF.

The V call is TRBV30, the J call TRBJ2-7, with D maybe TRBD2 (7 bases). CDR1 and CDR2 from the germline V gene are GTSNPN and SVGIG (reference sequence). The CDR3 runs to 16 residues. With 5 bases removed from V and 3 bases from J, the gap between germline ends came to 23 bases. The CDR3 nucleotides read TGTGCCTGGGCCCGAGGGGGGGCCCGTGCTGGCTACGAGCAGTACTTC. It translates to CAWARGGARAGYEQYF.

V gene TRBV9 combines with J gene TRBJ1-1; D gene uncertain. The germline V and J ends were trimmed by 0 bases and 4 bases, with 7 bases remaining between them. This CDR3 is 13 amino acids long. Germline assignment: CDR1 SGDLS and CDR2 YYNGEE. The CDR3 DNA reads as TGTGCCAGCAGCGTAGAAGAGCGCACTGAAGCTTTCTTT. It yields the protein CASSVEERTEAFF.

The CDR3 sequence: CASSQILGTGVGGGYTF. The CDR3, as DNA: TGTGCCAGCAGCCAAATCTTGGGGACAGGAGTTGGTGGTGGCTACACCTTC. The gene calls are TRBV7-9 and TRBJ1-2; TRBD1 matches at 8 bases. The germline gives CDR1 SEHNR, CDR2 FQNEAQ (reference sequence). The CDR3 spans 17 residues. V lost 5 bases and J lost 7; bases outside the gene matches: 18.

CDR3 residues: CASRKTRGAYTDTQYF. DNA for the CDR3: TGTGCCAGTAGGAAGACTAGAGGGGCCTACACAGATACGCAGTATTTT. The J gene is TRBJ2-3, the V gene TRBV19; D perhaps matches TRBD2 (6 bases). The germline V gene encodes CDR1 LNHDA and CDR2 SQIVND (reference sequence). This CDR3 has 16 residues. Deletions cut 6 bases from V and 2 bases from J, with 18 bases between.

The V gene is TRBV9, the J gene TRBJ2-6, with TRBD1 matching over 8 bases. Trimming at V came to 3 bases and at J to 3 bases, leaving 5 bases not matched to a gene. The germline V gene has CDR1 SGDLS and CDR2 YYNGEE. The CDR3 sequence is 16 residues long. The CDR3 loop is CASSGPGTGGANVLTF. Here the CDR3 DNA reads TGTGCCAGCAGCGGACCTGGGACAGGTGGGGCCAACGTCCTGACTTTC.

V is TRBV19 and J is TRBJ2-1, with D maybe TRBD2 (5 bases). The germline V gene has CDR1 LNHDA and CDR2 SQIVND (reference sequence). The ends were cut back, 4 bases at V and 0 bases at J, with 25 bases in the middle. The CDR3 consists of 20 residues. The CDR3 protein is CASSKPPGRRSGGSYNEQFF. The DNA for the CDR3 is TGTGCCAGTAGTAAACCTCCGGGAAGAAGAAGCGGAGGCTCCTACAATGAGCAGTTCTTC.

The table lists this clone with a count of one. This chain links TRBV18 with TRBJ2-3, with D maybe TRBD2 (6 bases). This CDR3 has 13 amino acids. V lost 4 bases and J lost 3, with 8 bases in between. CDR1 and CDR2 (germline): KGHSH, LQKENI. In nucleotides, the CDR3 is TGTGCCAGCTCACAGACTAGGACAGATACGCAGTATTTT. Translated, it gives CASSQTRTDTQYF.